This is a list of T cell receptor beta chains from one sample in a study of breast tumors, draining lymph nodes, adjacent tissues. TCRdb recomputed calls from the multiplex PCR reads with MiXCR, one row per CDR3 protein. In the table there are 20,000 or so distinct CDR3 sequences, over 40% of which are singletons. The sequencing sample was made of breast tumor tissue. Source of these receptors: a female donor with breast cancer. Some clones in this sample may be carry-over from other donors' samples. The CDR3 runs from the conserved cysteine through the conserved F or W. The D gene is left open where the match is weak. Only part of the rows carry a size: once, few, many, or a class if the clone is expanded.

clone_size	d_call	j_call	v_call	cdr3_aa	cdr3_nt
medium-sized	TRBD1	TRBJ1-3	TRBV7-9	CASSLAQGAGNTIYF	TGTGCCAGCAGCTTAGCTCAGGGGGCTGGAAACACCATATATTTT
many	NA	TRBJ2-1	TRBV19	CASSIEWADRYNEQFF	TGTGCCAGTAGTATAGAATGGGCTGACCGCTACAATGAGCAGTTCTTC
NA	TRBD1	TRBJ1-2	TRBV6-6	CASRKQGADGYTF	TGTGCCAGCAGAAAACAGGGGGCTGACGGCTACACCTTC
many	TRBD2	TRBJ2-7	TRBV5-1	CASSLAGGVYEQYF	TGCGCCAGCAGCCTAGCGGGAGGGGTGTACGAGCAGTACTTC
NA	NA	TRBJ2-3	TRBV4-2	CASSQEAPPRTDTQYF	TGTGCCAGCAGCCAAGAGGCGCCCCCGCGCACAGATACGCAGTATTTT
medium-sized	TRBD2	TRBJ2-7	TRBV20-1	CSAREPSGKAYEQYF	TGCAGTGCTAGAGAGCCTAGCGGGAAGGCCTACGAGCAGTACTTC
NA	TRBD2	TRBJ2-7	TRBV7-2	CASSLASSGAYEQYF	TGTGCCAGCAGCTTAGCGTCTAGCGGAGCCTACGAGCAGTACTTC
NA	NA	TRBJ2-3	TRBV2	CASSGNTDTQYF	TGTGCCAGCAGTGGGAACACAGATACGCAGTATTTT
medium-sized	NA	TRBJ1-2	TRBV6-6	CASRPPPDGYTF	TGTGCCAGCAGGCCACCACCCGATGGCTACACCTTC
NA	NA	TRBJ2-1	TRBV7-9	CASRWHFHNEQFF	TGTGCCAGCAGGTGGCACTTCCACAATGAGCAGTTCTTC
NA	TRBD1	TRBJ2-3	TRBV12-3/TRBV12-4	CASSATNRGEEYF	TGTGCCAGCAGTGCAACGAACAGGGGAGAAGAGTATTTT
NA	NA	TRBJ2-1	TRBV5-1	CASSLAGVYSEQFF	TGCGCCAGCAGCTTGGCGGGAGTCTACAGCGAGCAGTTCTTC
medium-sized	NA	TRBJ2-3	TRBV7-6	CASSQDGTTTDTQYF	TGTGCCAGCAGCCAGGATGGGACAACAACAGATACGCAGTATTTT
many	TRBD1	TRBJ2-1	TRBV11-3	CASSIQGAFNEQFF	TGTGCCAGCAGCATACAGGGGGCCTTCAATGAGCAGTTCTTC
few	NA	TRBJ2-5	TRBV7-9	CASSSDTETQYF	TGTGCCAGCAGCTCGGACACAGAGACCCAGTACTTC
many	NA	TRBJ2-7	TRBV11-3	CASSLDTGTYEQYF	TGTGCCAGCAGCTTAGATACAGGGACATACGAGCAGTACTTC
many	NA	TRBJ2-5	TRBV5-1	CASSFNGRLKETQYF	TGCGCCAGCAGCTTTAATGGGCGATTGAAAGAGACCCAGTACTTC
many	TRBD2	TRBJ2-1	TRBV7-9	CASSWPGTSANNEQFF	TGTGCCAGCAGCTGGCCCGGGACTAGCGCTAACAATGAGCAGTTCTTC
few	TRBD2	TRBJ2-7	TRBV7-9	CASSLARLAGGNEQYF	TGTGCCAGCAGCTTAGCGCGACTAGCGGGAGGTAACGAGCAGTACTTC
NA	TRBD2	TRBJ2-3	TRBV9	CASSVPSGLAGGPDTQYF	TGTGCCAGCAGCGTACCATCGGGACTAGCGGGGGGGCCGGATACGCAGTATTTT
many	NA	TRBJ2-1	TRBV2	CASSAQRSSYNEQFF	TGTGCCAGCAGTGCGCAGCGGAGCTCCTACAATGAGCAGTTCTTC
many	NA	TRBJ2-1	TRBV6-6	CASSHSVNEQFF	TGTGCCAGCAGTCACTCGGTTAATGAGCAGTTCTTC
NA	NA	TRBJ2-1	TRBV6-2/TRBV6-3	CASSYQEVYNEQFF	TGTGCCAGCAGTTACCAGGAGGTTTACAATGAGCAGTTCTTC
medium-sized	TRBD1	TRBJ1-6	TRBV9	CASSGHRGFNSPLHF	TGTGCCAGCAGCGGCCACAGGGGTTTCAATTCACCCCTCCACTTT
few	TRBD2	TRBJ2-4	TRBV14	CASSQELAGGPFFKNIQYF	TGTGCCAGCAGCCAAGAGCTAGCGGGAGGGCCCTTCTTCAAAAACATTCAGTACTTC
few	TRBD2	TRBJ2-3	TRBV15	CATSRDDGGLDRDEQYF	TGTGCCACCAGCAGAGACGATGGGGGACTAGATCGCGATGAGCAGTATTTT
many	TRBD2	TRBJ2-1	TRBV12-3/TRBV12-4	CASSFSGRGNEQFF	TGTGCCAGCAGTTTTAGCGGGAGAGGGAATGAGCAGTTCTTC
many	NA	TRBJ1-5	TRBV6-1	CASSQADTISTPQHF	TGTGCCAGCAGTCAAGCGGACACCATTTCGACGCCCCAGCATTTT
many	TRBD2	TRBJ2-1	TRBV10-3	CAIGVGTSGKTGEQFF	TGTGCCATCGGTGTGGGGACTAGCGGGAAAACAGGCGAGCAGTTCTTC
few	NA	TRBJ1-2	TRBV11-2	CASSIGPGGGYTF	TGTGCCAGCAGCATAGGGCCTGGGGGAGGCTACACCTTC
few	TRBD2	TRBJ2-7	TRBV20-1	CSARDRTSGDYEQYF	TGCAGTGCTAGAGATAGGACTAGCGGAGACTACGAGCAGTACTTC
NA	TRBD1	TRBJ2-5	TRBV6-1	CASTDREETQYF	TGTGCCAGCACCGACAGGGAAGAGACCCAGTACTTC
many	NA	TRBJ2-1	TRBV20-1	CSALSGRDYNEQFF	TGCAGTGCTCTGTCGGGCAGGGACTACAATGAGCAGTTCTTC
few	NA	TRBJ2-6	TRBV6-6	CASSLDSSGADVLTF	TGTGCCAGCAGCCTGGACAGCTCTGGGGCCGACGTCCTGACTTTC
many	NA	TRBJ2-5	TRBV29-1	CSVRLVGDQETQYF	TGCAGCGTCCGACTAGTAGGGGACCAAGAGACCCAGTACTTC
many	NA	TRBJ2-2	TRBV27	CASSLLPGGGTGELFF	TGTGCCAGCAGTTTATTGCCAGGGGGAGGTACCGGGGAGCTGTTTTTT
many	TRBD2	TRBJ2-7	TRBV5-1	CASSVIAGGSYEQYF	TGCGCCAGCAGCGTTATAGCGGGAGGCTCCTACGAGCAGTACTTC
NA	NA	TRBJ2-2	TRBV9	CASSVDVGDLFF	TGTGCCAGCAGCGTTGATGTCGGGGATCTGTTTTTC
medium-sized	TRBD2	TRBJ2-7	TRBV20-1	CSARRIGGGNEQYF	TGCAGTGCTAGGAGAATTGGGGGGGGGAACGAGCAGTACTTC
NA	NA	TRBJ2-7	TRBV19	CASSGRDTETLAYEQYF	TGTGCCAGTAGTGGCCGGGACACGGAGACTTTGGCCTACGAGCAGTACTTC
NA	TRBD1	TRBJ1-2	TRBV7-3	CASSLGQANYGCTF	TGTGCCAGCAGCTTGGGACAGGCGAACTATGGCTGCACCTTC
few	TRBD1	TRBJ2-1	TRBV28	CASSLTGPGVLNEQFF	TGTGCCAGCAGTTTGACAGGGCCTGGGGTTTTAAATGAGCAGTTCTTC
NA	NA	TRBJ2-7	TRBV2	CASSARGYEQYF	TGTGCCAGCAGTGCCAGGGGCTACGAGCAGTACTTC
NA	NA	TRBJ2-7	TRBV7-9	CASSRLPGTYEQYF	TGTGCCAGCAGCCGTCTCCCGGGAACCTACGAGCAGTACTTC
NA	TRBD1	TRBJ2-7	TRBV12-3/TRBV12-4	CASSVGGQGYEQYF	TGTGCCAGCTCCGTGGGGGGACAGGGCTACGAGCAGTACTTC
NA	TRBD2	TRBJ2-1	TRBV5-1	CASSLGGRGGRSEQFF	TGCGCCAGCAGCTTGGGCGGGCGGGGGGGCAGGAGTGAGCAGTTCTTC
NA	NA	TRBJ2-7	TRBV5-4	CASSPGGTPFHEQYF	TGTGCCAGCAGCCCGGGGGGCACGCCGTTCCACGAGCAGTACTTC
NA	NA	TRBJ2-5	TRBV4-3	CASSQVVRETQYF	TGCGCCAGCAGCCAAGTTGTCCGGGAGACCCAGTACTTC
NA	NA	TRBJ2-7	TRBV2	CASSDGSEQYF	TGTGCCAGCAGTGATGGTAGCGAGCAGTACTTC
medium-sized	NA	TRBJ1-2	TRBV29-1	CSVVVGANYGYTF	TGCAGCGTCGTGGTGGGTGCTAACTATGGCTACACCTTC
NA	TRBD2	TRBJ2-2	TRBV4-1	CASSPGTSGSTGELFF	TGCGCCAGCAGCCCGGGGACTAGCGGGAGCACCGGGGAGCTGTTTTTT
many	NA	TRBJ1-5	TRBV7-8	CASSWLGGNQPQHF	TGTGCCAGCAGCTGGCTCGGGGGCAATCAGCCCCAGCATTTT
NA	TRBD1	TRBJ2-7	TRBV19	CASSIARTGATTYEQYF	TGTGCCAGTAGTATTGCAAGGACAGGGGCCACGACCTACGAGCAGTACTTC
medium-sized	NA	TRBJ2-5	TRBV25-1	CASRRGSGASQETQYF	TGTGCCAGCAGGAGGGGGAGCGGAGCGAGCCAAGAGACCCAGTACTTC
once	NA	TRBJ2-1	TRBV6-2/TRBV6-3	CASSPGTPLLNSEQFF	TGTGCCAGCAGTCCCGGGACGCCCTTGCTGAACAGTGAGCAGTTCTTC
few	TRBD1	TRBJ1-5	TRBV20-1	CSAGTVNQPQHF	TGCAGCGCCGGGACAGTTAATCAGCCCCAGCATTTT
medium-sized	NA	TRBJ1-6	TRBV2	CASSDVSPLHF	TGTGCCAGCAGTGATGTGTCACCCCTCCACTTT
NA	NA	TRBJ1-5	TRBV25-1	CASSEPPLRAVLRAGHQHF	NA
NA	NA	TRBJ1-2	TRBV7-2	CASSLGGVNGYTF	TGTGCCAGCAGCTTAGGCGGGGTGAATGGCTACACCTTC
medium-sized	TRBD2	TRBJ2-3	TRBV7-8	CASSLKAGGPGDTQYF	TGTGCCAGCAGCTTAAAAGCGGGAGGGCCAGGAGATACGCAGTATTTT